Reported below is one TCR beta chain. Its antigen remains unidentified. PCR involved 60 Vbeta and 13 Jbeta primers. Profiled with immunoSEQ multiplex PCR; TCRdb holds only in-frame clones, not every one. The sample includes roughly 150,000 clones, roughly 79% of them seen just once. The sample originates from a study of cytomegalovirus exposure and HLA in healthy donors. General study findings and limits: Specificity of a few CMV-associated chains for CMV antigens was verified in vitro. CMV serostatus was the sole immune exposure data available. Later work associated 17,000 or so TCR beta sequences with HLA alleles at 0.05 false discovery rate. Analyses of presence and absence presupposed an approximately uniform sequencing depth across donors.

The CDR3 totals 14 residues. Trimming took 4 bases from V and 4 from J; bases not matched to a gene: 4. Germline V CDR1 and CDR2: ENHRY, SYGVKD. The origin of this receptor is a woman aged 35 to 49 in good health and CMV-seronegative. This rearrangement joins TRBV10-3 to TRBJ1-5, with TRBD1 matching over 7 bases. What was sequenced was PBMCs. The CDR3 reads CAISGQGSNQPQHF. Written as DNA, the CDR3 is TGTGCCATCAGTGGACAGGGATCGAATCAGCCCCAGCATTTT.